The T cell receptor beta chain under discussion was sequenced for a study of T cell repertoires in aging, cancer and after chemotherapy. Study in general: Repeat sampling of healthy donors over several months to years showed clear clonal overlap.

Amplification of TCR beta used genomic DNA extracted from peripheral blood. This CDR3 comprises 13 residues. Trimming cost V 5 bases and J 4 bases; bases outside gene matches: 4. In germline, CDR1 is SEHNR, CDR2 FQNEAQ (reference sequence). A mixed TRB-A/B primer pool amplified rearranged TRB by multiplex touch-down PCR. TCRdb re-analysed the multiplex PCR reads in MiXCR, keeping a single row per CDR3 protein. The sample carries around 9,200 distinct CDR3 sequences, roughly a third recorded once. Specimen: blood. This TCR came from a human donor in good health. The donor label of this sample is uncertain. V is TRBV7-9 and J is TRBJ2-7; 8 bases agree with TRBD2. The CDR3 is CASSPGGGYEQYF. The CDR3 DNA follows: TGTGCCAGCAGCCCCGGGGGGGGGTACGAGCAGTACTTC. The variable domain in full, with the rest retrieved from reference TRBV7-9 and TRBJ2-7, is DTGVSQNPRHKITKRGQNVTFRCDPISEHNRLYWYRQTLGQGPEFLTYFQNEAQLEKSRLLSDRFSAERPKGSFSTLEIQRTEQGDSAMYLCASSPGGGYEQYFGPGTRLTVT.